This T cell receptor (beta chain) was captured by sequencing in a study of shared clonotypes between healthy human individuals. About the study: Per donor, three plates held CD4 naive cells, three held CD4 memory, two held CD8 naive and one held CD8 memory. The study's findings and limits: Of the naive CD4 clonotypes, about 5% were shared across a few donors.

This clone was recorded many times. Its cognate antigen is unknown. The table came from immunoSEQ multiplex PCR; TCRdb's copy has only in-frame clones and leaves some out. The sample lists about 1 million clones; about 74% were seen once. This CDR3 contains 15 residues. Germline V gene data show CDR1 as SGHTS and CDR2 as YDEGEE. V lost 3 bases and J lost 7; bases outside the gene matches: 4. V gene TRBV5-8 combines with J gene TRBJ1-6; 10 bases agree with TRBD1. The sequence derives from a young man in good health. Sample: memory CD4+ T cells sorted from blood. Subset of the sample: CD45RA-negative fraction. The CDR3 coding sequence is TGTGCCAGCAGCTCCTGGACAGGGGGAAATTCACCCCTCCACTTT. As protein: CASSSWTGGNSPLHF. Together with reference TRBV5-8 and TRBJ1-6, the CDR3 gives the full variable domain: EAGVTQSPTHLIKTRGQQATLRCSPISGHTSVYWYQQALGLGLQFLLWYDEGEERNRGNFPPRFSGRQFPNYSSELNVNALELEDSALYLCASSSWTGGNSPLHFGNGTRLTVT.